This passage covers 17 T cell receptor beta chains from one sample sequenced in a study of blood T cell repertoires in COVID-19. Assay used: immunoSEQ multiplex PCR; TCRdb lists only in-frame clones, some missing. The sample carries 170,000 or so clones, around 87% recorded once. Sequencing was performed on peripheral blood. The receptor set was obtained from a middle-aged man with active or convalescent COVID-19.

The J gene is TRBJ1-1, the V gene TRBV11-2; 8 nucleotides align to TRBD1. The CDR3 has 15 amino acids. Per germline, CDR1 SGHAT and CDR2 FQNNGV. V lost 5 bases and J lost 2; bases outside the gene matches: 7. The CDR3 DNA reads as TGTGCCAGCAGCCTCGTCAGGGGGCGCAACACTGAAGCTTTCTTT. It is translated as CASSLVRGRNTEAFF.

The chain couples TRBV7-2 to TRBJ1-6, with 7 bases lining up with TRBD1. Germline lookup yields CDR1 SGHTA and CDR2 FQGNSA. The length of the CDR3 is 15 residues. J lost 4 bases, V lost 5 bases, and 5 bases had no gene match. In DNA form, the CDR3 reads TGTGCCAGCAGCGGACAGGCCGCTTATAATTCACCCCTCCACTTT. Encoded protein: CASSGQAAYNSPLHF.

This clone was picked up a small number of times. The chain recombines TRBV30 with TRBJ1-1; D remains ambiguous. V shed 3 bases and J shed 4 bases, with 12 bases lying between them. The CDR3 length is 13 residues. Germline CDR1 reads GTSNPN; CDR2 reads SVGIG (reference sequence). CDR3 DNA sequence: TGTGCCTGGAGCCCCGTCCGGGGCACTGAAGCTTTCTTT. Encoded protein: CAWSPVRGTEAFF.

This clone came up once. This sequence joins TRBV7-2 and TRBJ2-7; TRBD1 matches at 9 bases. Per the germline V gene, CDR1 is SGHTA and CDR2 is FQGNSA. The CDR3 is made up of 13 amino acids. The V segment lost 3 bases and the J segment 6 bases; nucleotides outside the gene matches: 3. The CDR3 bases are TGTGCCAGCAGCTTTAACAGGGGGCGCGAGCAGTACTTC. It codes for CASSFNRGREQYF.

This chain links TRBV28 with TRBJ2-1; a possible D gene is TRBD2 (6 bases). Germline CDR1 is MDHEN and CDR2 is SYDVKM. The ends were cut back, 8 bases at V and 3 bases at J, with 14 bases in the middle. The CDR3 covers 14 residues. The CDR3 coding sequence is TGTGCCAGCTGCTCGGGACTCTTCTACAATGAGCAGTTCTTC. It is translated as CASCSGLFYNEQFF.

The chain is built from TRBV7-9 and TRBJ2-7; D is unclear. This CDR3 has 12 residues. The germline V gene encodes CDR1 SEHNR and CDR2 FQNEAQ (reference sequence). V was shortened by 5 bases and J by 5 bases, with 10 bases between the two germline ends. The CDR3 region has the DNA TGTGCCAGCAGCCGTCAGTTCGACGAGCAGTACTTC. Its translation: CASSRQFDEQYF. Variable domain in full (rest from reference TRBV7-9 and TRBJ2-7): DTGVSQNPRHKITKRGQNVTFRCDPISEHNRLYWYRQTLGQGPEFLTYFQNEAQLEKSRLLSDRFSAERPKGSFSTLEIQRTEQGDSAMYLCASSRQFDEQYFGPGTRLTVT.

The chain employs TRBV7-6 and TRBJ1-5, with 10 bases lining up with TRBD1. The V gene's germline CDR1 is SGHVS and CDR2 FNYEAQ. CDR3 length: 20 residues. V was clipped by 0 bases and J by 3 bases; unmatched bases: 14. The CDR3 sequence: CASSLAAGVWGQGYNQPQHF. For the CDR3, the DNA is TGTGCCAGCAGCTTAGCGGCGGGTGTGTGGGGACAGGGGTACAATCAGCCCCAGCATTTT. The variable domain in full, with the rest retrieved from reference TRBV7-6 and TRBJ1-5, is GAGVSQSPRYKVTKRGQDVALRCDPISGHVSLYWYRQALGQGPEFLTYFNYEAQQDKSGLPNDRFSAERPEGSISTLTIQRTEQRDSAMYRCASSLAAGVWGQGYNQPQHFGDGTRLSIL.

This rearrangement joins TRBV6-1 to TRBJ1-2; TRBD1 might be the D (6 bases). This CDR3 contains 15 residues. From germline, CDR1 is MNHNS and CDR2 SASEGT. V was shortened by 1 base and J by 6 bases, with 15 bases between the two germline ends. CDR3 protein: CASSEGVQGRDGYTF. The CDR3 DNA sequence: TGTGCCAGCAGTGAAGGTGTACAGGGCAGGGATGGCTACACCTTC.

V and J are TRBV6-6 and TRBJ1-6; TRBD1 is a possible D gene (5 bases). The CDR3 contains 13 residues. Trimming took off 11 bases at V and 5 bases at J, with 13 bases between the two ends. The germline gives CDR1 MNHNY, CDR2 SVGAGI (reference sequence). CDR3 sequence (DNA): TGTGCCGCGGCCGGACAAAATAATTCACCCCTCCACTTT. Protein sequence: CAAAGQNNSPLHF.

The CDR3: CAWAKGQGVVTQYF. CDR3 in DNA: TGTGCCTGGGCTAAGGGACAGGGTGTAGTGACCCAGTACTTC. The chain joins TRBV30 to TRBJ2-5, with 9 positions matching TRBD1. Unmatched junction bases numbered 11, after V lost 5 bases and J lost 7 bases. From germline, CDR1 is GTSNPN and CDR2 SVGIG (reference sequence). This CDR3 comprises 14 residues.

The V and J genes are TRBV28 and TRBJ1-6, with unresolved D. CDR1 and CDR2 from the germline V gene are MDHEN and SYDVKM. Trimming pared 5 bases from V and 14 bases from J, leaving 16 bases between. The length of the CDR3 is 13 residues. The CDR3 DNA reads TGTGCCAGCAGTCCGCCACAGTATTCGGCCCTCCACTTT. Translating it yields CASSPPQYSALHF.

V is TRBV4-1 and J is TRBJ2-5, with a tentative D call TRBD1 (6 bases). Germline assignment: CDR1 MGHRA and CDR2 YSYEKL. The V end was cut by 4 bases, the J end by 3 bases, with 12 bases between. This CDR3 comprises 14 residues. CDR3 loop: CASSPRGSKETQYF. As DNA, the CDR3 is TGCGCCAGCAGCCCCAGGGGTAGTAAAGAGACCCAGTACTTC.

This chain's CDR3 is CSVYQTSGGFDEQFF. CDR3 in DNA: TGCAGCGTCTACCAGACTAGCGGGGGCTTTGATGAGCAGTTCTTC. V usage is TRBV29-1 and J usage is TRBJ2-1, with 12 nucleotides matching TRBD2. The CDR3 runs to 15 residues. CDR1 and CDR2 from the germline V gene are SQVTM and ANQGSEA. The J segment lost 8 bases and the V segment lost 6 bases, leaving 11 bases of the junction unmatched.

This clone was seen a few times. This chain links TRBV19 with TRBJ1-2; the match to TRBD1 covers 11 bases. J gave up 7 bases and V 3 bases, and 13 bases lay outside the gene matches. The CDR3 loop spans 17 amino acids. Germline V gene sequence: CDR1 LNHDA, CDR2 SQIVND (reference sequence). CDR3 coding DNA: TGTGCCAGTAGTATGTCCGGACAGGGGGCGATTAGTTCTGGCTACACCTTC. It translates to CASSMSGQGAISSGYTF. The full variable domain, in which reference TRBV19 and TRBJ1-2 provide the parts outside the CDR3, is DGGITQSPKYLFRKEGQNVTLSCEQNLNHDAMYWYRQDPGQGLRLIYYSQIVNDFQKGDIAEGYSVSREKKESFPLTVTSAQKNPTAFYLCASSMSGQGAISSGYTFGSGTRLTVV.

The J gene is TRBJ2-2, the V gene TRBV7-9, with a weak D call TRBD2 (6 bases). Germline loops: CDR1 SEHNR, CDR2 FQNEAQ (reference sequence). The CDR3 is made up of 16 amino acids. V gave up 5 bases and J gave up 0 bases, with 13 bases separating them. CDR3 bases: TGTGCCAGCAGCCCGGGTGGGGGGACGAACACCGGGGAGCTGTTTTTT. Its protein product is CASSPGGGTNTGELFF.

This chain uses TRBV5-1 with TRBJ1-6; 7 nucleotides match TRBD1. CDR1 SGHRS and CDR2 YFSETQ come from the germline V gene. The CDR3 runs to 14 residues. Trimming cost V 3 bases and J 10 bases; bases outside gene matches: 7. CDR3 in DNA: TGCGCCAGCAGCTCGTTGGACAGGAACTCACCCCTCCACTTT. Protein: CASSSLDRNSPLHF.

The V call is TRBV2, the J call TRBJ2-7; tentatively, D is TRBD1 (5 bases). V dropped 7 bases and J dropped 6 bases, with 7 bases sitting between them. In germline, CDR1 is SNHLY, CDR2 FYNNEI. The CDR3 totals 10 residues. The CDR3 nucleotides read TGTGCCAGCATCCAGGGCGAGCAGTACTTC. Its protein is CASIQGEQYF. The variable domain in full, completed from reference TRBV2 and TRBJ2-7, reads EPEVTQTPSHQVTQMGQEVILRCVPISNHLYFYWYRQILGQKVEFLVSFYNNEISEKSEIFDDQFSVERPDGSNFTLKIRSTKLEDSAMYFCASIQGEQYFGPGTRLTVT.